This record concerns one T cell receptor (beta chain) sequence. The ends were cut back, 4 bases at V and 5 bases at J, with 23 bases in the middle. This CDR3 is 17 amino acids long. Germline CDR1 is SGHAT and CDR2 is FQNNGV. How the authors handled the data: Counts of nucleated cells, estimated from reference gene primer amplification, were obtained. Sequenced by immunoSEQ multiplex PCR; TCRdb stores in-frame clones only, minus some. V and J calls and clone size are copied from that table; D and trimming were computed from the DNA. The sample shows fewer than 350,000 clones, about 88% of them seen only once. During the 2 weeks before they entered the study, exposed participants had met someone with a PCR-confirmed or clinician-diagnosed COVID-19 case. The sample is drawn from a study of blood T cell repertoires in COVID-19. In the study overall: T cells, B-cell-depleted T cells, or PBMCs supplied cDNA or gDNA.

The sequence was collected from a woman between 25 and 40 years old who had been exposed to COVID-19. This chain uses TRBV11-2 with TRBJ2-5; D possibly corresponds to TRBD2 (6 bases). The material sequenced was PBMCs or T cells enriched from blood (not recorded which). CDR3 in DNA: TGTGCCAGCAGCTCGTGGGGGAGGCAAGGTTATTTTGAGACCCAGTACTTC. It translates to CASSSWGRQGYFETQYF.